These 11 T cell receptor beta chains were sequenced from one sample in a study of blood T cells in healthy people across ages. The authors ran a second PCR of 7 to 11 cycles using a sample-barcoded 5' primer and a J-beta primer mix. TCRdb independently ran MiXCR on the 5' RACE reads; one entry per CDR3 protein. Of about 690,000 distinct CDR3 sequences detected, approximately 40% appear once; the ten largest clones hold 25% to 35%. Sample: blood. The receptors derive from a man older than 75 in good health.

With regard to this clonotype: Relative to the germline gene, one junction end is altered; a read error may explain this. CDR3 loop: CAGSLDYRSSYEQYF. CDR3 nucleotide sequence: TGTGCCGGCAGCTTAGATTACAGGTCTTCCTACGAGCAGTACTTC. The chain recombines TRBV7-2 with TRBJ2-7, with D possibly being TRBD1 (5 bases). CDR1 is SGHTA, CDR2 FQGNSA, per germline. CDR3 length: 15 residues.

This clonotype was seen more than once but under ten times. The V and J genes are TRBV6-2 or TRBV6-3 and TRBJ2-5; 9 bases agree with TRBD2. CDR1 MNHEY and CDR2 SVGEGT come from the germline V gene. This CDR3 region has 15 residues. The trim removed 2 bases at V and 1 base at J, leaving 2 bases unmatched. CDR3 in amino acids: CASSYGGRAQETQYF. Written as DNA, the CDR3 is TGTGCCAGCAGTTACGGCGGGAGGGCCCAAGAGACCCAGTACTTC.

This chain connects TRBV29-1 to TRBJ2-5, with 10 bases matching TRBD2. V lost 6 bases to trimming and J lost 11 bases; unmatched junction nucleotides: 12. The CDR3 is made up of 13 amino acids. Germline-derived CDR1 and CDR2 are SQVTM and ANQGSEA. Here the CDR3 reads CSVKAGGVAEQYF. The CDR3 coding sequence is TGCAGCGTCAAAGCGGGAGGGGTAGCTGAGCAGTACTTC.

V usage is TRBV29-1 and J usage is TRBJ2-1; D uncertain. The tail of the sequence fits TRBJ2-7 better, so the J call may be wrong. CDR3 size: 13 residues. Germline CDR1 reads SQVTM; CDR2 reads ANQGSEA. The CDR3 DNA sequence: TGCAGCGTTGCCCCGGATTTCTACAATGAGCAGTACTTC. It codes for CSVAPDFYNEQYF.

This clonotype was counted a few times. The J gene is TRBJ1-2, the V gene TRBV10-3; D is unresolved. Germline CDR1 is ENHRY and CDR2 is SYGVKD. With 2 bases removed from V and 4 bases from J, the gap between germline ends came to 17 bases. There are 16 residues in the CDR3. CDR3 amino acids: CAISENGDRGSYGYTF. The DNA of the CDR3 is TGTGCCATCAGTGAGAACGGGGATCGAGGCAGCTATGGCTACACCTTC.

This clonotype has only one observation. The gene calls are TRBV12-3 or TRBV12-4 and TRBJ1-1, with 7 bases fitting TRBD1. V shed 5 bases, J shed 1 base, and the junction held 16 bases outside the gene matches. This CDR3 has 18 amino acids. The DNA of the CDR3 is TGTGCCAGCAGTGTCCGATTACAGGGGCGAGGGCAGAACACTGAAGCTTTCTTT. Translating it yields CASSVRLQGRGQNTEAFF.

The chain has TRBV30 and TRBJ2-7; perhaps D is TRBD1 or TRBD2 (5 bases each). The germline gives CDR1 GTSNPN, CDR2 SVGIG (reference sequence). V was clipped by 3 bases and J by 9 bases, with 24 bases between them. This CDR3 is 15 amino acids long. CDR3 in DNA: TGTGCCTGGAGCCCCGGGGCAGGCTTAACTACGGGGCAGTACTTC. This translates into CAWSPGAGLTTGQYF.

This sequence joins TRBV3-1 and TRBJ2-1; 7 bases match TRBD2. Germline CDR1 LGHDT, CDR2 YNNKEL (reference sequence). V lost 0 bases, J lost 4 bases, and 12 bases stayed unmatched. The CDR3 covers 18 residues. The chain's CDR3 is CASSQDLVSGGFYNEQFF. In DNA form, the CDR3 reads TGTGCCAGCAGCCAAGATTTGGTGTCGGGGGGATTTTACAATGAGCAGTTCTTC.

The sample holds a few counts of this clonotype. This chain joins TRBV6-2 or TRBV6-3 and TRBJ2-7; D is perhaps TRBD2 (5 bases). CDR1 is MNHEY and CDR2 is SVGEGT in the germline V gene. The CDR3 runs 19 residues. Trimming left V 3 bases short and J 0 bases short, with 24 bases between. CDR3 sequence: CASSYPFSSFQRTSYEQYF. Written as DNA, the CDR3 is TGTGCCAGCAGTTATCCCTTCTCGTCTTTCCAGCGGACCTCCTACGAGCAGTACTTC.

This clonotype was found a few times. The chain is built from TRBV4-1 and TRBJ2-3; 14 positions match TRBD2. The CDR3 loop spans 19 amino acids. V was clipped by 4 bases and J by 6 bases; unmatched bases: 15. Germline CDR1 reads MGHRA; CDR2 reads YSYEKL. CDR3: CASSRRLAGGVEGLDTQYF. Here the CDR3 DNA reads TGCGCCAGCAGCCGCCGACTAGCGGGGGGGGTCGAGGGATTGGATACGCAGTATTTT.

The V and J genes are TRBV7-9 and TRBJ2-7; 7 bases fit TRBD2. V shed 4 bases, J shed 7 bases, and the junction held 22 bases outside the gene matches. CDR1 and CDR2 (germline): SEHNR, FQNEAQ (reference sequence). This CDR3 is 18 amino acids long. CDR3 sequence (DNA): TGTGCCAGCAGCTATAGGGGAGTAGGGCTAGCGGCAACCGGGGAGCAGTACTTC. Protein sequence: CASSYRGVGLAATGEQYF.